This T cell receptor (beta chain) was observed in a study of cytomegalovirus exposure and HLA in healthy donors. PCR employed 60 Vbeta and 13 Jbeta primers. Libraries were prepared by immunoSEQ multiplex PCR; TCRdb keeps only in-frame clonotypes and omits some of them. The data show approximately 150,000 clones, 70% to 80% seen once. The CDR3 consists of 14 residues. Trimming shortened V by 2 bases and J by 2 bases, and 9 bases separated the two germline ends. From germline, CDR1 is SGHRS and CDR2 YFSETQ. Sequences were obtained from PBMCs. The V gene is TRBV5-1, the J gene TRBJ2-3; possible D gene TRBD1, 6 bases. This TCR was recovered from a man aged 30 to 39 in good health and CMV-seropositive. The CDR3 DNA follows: TGCGCCAGCAGCTTACAGGGCAACACAGATACGCAGTATTTT. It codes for CASSLQGNTDTQYF. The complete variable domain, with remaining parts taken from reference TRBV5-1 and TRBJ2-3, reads KAGVTQTPRYLIKTRGQQVTLSCSPISGHRSVSWYQQTPGQGLQFLFEYFSETQRNKGNFPGRFSGRQFSNSRSEMNVSTLELGDSALYLCASSLQGNTDTQYFGPGTRLTVL.